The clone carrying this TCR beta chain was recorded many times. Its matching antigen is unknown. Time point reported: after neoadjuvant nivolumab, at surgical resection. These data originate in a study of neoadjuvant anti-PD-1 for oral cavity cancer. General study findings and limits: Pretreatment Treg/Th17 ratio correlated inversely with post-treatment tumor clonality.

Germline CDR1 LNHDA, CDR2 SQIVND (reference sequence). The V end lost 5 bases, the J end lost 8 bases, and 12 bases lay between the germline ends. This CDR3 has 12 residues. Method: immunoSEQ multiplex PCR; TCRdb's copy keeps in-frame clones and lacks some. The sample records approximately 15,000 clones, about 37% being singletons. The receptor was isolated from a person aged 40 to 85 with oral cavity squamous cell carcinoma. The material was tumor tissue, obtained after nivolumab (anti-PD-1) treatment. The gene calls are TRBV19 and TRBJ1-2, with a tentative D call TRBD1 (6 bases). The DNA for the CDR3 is TGTGCCAGTAGTCTCAGGGGAAAGGGCTACACCTTC. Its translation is CASSLRGKGYTF.